This T cell receptor (beta chain) was sequenced for a study of CD8+ T cells in alopecia areata. Regarding treatment: oral pan-JAK inhibitor, 5-10 mg twice daily. This clone has more than one count but fewer than ten. V lost 4 bases, J lost 5 bases, and 4 bases stayed unmatched. Germline CDR1 and CDR2: SGHRS and YFSETQ. This CDR3 region has 13 residues. Extracted RNA was reverse transcribed, and the resulting cDNA served as sequencing template. TCRdb's copy holds only in-frame clones and misses some; the assay was immunoSEQ multiplex PCR. The data show under 150,000 clones, with 50% to 65% seen just once and roughly 3.5% held by the top ten.

This TCR derives from a human donor with alopecia areata. The source was CD4+ T cells sorted from blood, collected at week 24, from a patient treated with tofacitinib. This chain uses TRBV5-1 with TRBJ2-7, with 9 nucleotides matching TRBD1. DNA for the CDR3: TGCGCCAGCAGCGCTAGGGACAGGGACGAGCAGTACTTC. Translating it yields CASSARDRDEQYF.